The TCR beta chain under discussion was sequenced for a study of cytomegalovirus exposure and HLA in healthy donors. General study points: A later analysis linked a missense DCLRE1C variant to TCR beta V- and J-gene trimming. Among donors in an Asian-associated ancestry cluster, a later analysis reportedly found fewer N-insertions than the approximately 670-donor mean. Some TCR beta chains (roughly 150 of them) were listed as cytomegalovirus-associated.

The CDR3 length is 13 residues. Germline CDR1 MDHEN, CDR2 SYDVKM. The V segment lost 4 bases and the J segment 3 bases; nucleotides outside the gene matches: 3. Primers included in the PCR were 60 Vbeta and 13 Jbeta primers. Produced via immunoSEQ multiplex PCR; TCRdb's table is partial and in-frame only. Of roughly 140,000 clones listed, 82% are singletons. Worth noting for this clone: What it recognizes is unknown.

This sequence was found in a woman aged 55 to 70 in good health and CMV-seropositive. The rearrangement links TRBV28 to TRBJ2-7, with 7 bases matching TRBD2. The sequencing input was PBMCs. The CDR3 DNA sequence: TGTGCCAGCAGTTCAAGCGGGATCTACGAGCAGTACTTC. Protein product: CASSSSGIYEQYF. Full variable domain (remainder filled in from reference TRBV28 and TRBJ2-7): DVKVTQSSRYLVKRTGEKVFLECVQDMDHENMFWYRQDPGLGLRLIYFSYDVKMKEKGDIPEGYSVSREKKERFSLILESASTNQTSMYLCASSSSGIYEQYFGPGTRLTVT.